The source of this TCR beta chain is a study of blood T cell repertoires in COVID-19. Study in general: Sources were T cells, B-cell-depleted T cells, or PBMCs; the material itself was cDNA or gDNA.

The CDR3 sequence is 13 residues long. With 4 bases removed from V and 9 bases from J, the gap between germline ends came to 13 bases. Germline V gene lookup returns CDR1 LNHDA and CDR2 SQIVND (reference sequence). This clone occurred many times. Some clones are missing from TCRdb's copy, which holds only in-frame ones; the method was immunoSEQ multiplex PCR. Seen here are 100,000 to 150,000 clones, about 80% observed once, and the top ten hold 3.8%. V is TRBV19 and J is TRBJ1-5, with TRBD1 as a possible D gene (6 bases). The TCR was taken from a woman aged 50 to 60 with acute or convalescent COVID-19. Input material: peripheral blood. The CDR3 reads CASSTDRRRPQHF. The DNA for the CDR3 is TGTGCCAGTAGTACCGACAGGCGGCGGCCCCAGCATTTT. The whole variable domain, filled in from reference TRBV19 and TRBJ1-5, reads DGGITQSPKYLFRKEGQNVTLSCEQNLNHDAMYWYRQDPGQGLRLIYYSQIVNDFQKGDIAEGYSVSREKKESFPLTVTSAQKNPTAFYLCASSTDRRRPQHFGDGTRLSIL.